The T cell receptor (beta chain) under discussion was sequenced for a study of T cells in tumors after PD-1 blockade. The overall study: Either cemiplimab 350 mg every 2 weeks or pembrolizumab 200 mg every 3 weeks was given. Study observations and caveats: Blood contained 35% to 50% of the tumor's TCR clonotypes.

This table comes from immunoSEQ multiplex PCR, and its TCRdb copy is limited to in-frame clones, with some not included. This table holds about 33,000 clones, roughly 73% found once. In its sample, this clone was seen a few times. Its specificity is unknown. In germline, CDR1 is SQVTM, CDR2 ANQGSEA. There are 13 residues in the CDR3. V gave up 7 bases and J gave up 1 base, with 13 bases separating them. The origin of this receptor is a human donor with basal cell carcinoma. This chain links TRBV29-1 with TRBJ1-1; possibly TRBD1 for D (6 bases). The input for sequencing was PBMCs, taken before anti-PD-1 treatment. The CDR3 loop is CSAAKGQNTEAFF. DNA of the CDR3: TGCAGCGCAGCGAAGGGACAGAACACTGAAGCTTTCTTT. The whole variable domain, remainder taken from reference TRBV29-1 and TRBJ1-1, is SAVISQKPSRDICQRGTSLTIQCQVDSQVTMMFWYRQQPGQSLTLIATANQGSEATYESGFVIDKFPISRPNLTFSTLTVSNMSPEDSSIYLCSAAKGQNTEAFFGQGTRLTVV.